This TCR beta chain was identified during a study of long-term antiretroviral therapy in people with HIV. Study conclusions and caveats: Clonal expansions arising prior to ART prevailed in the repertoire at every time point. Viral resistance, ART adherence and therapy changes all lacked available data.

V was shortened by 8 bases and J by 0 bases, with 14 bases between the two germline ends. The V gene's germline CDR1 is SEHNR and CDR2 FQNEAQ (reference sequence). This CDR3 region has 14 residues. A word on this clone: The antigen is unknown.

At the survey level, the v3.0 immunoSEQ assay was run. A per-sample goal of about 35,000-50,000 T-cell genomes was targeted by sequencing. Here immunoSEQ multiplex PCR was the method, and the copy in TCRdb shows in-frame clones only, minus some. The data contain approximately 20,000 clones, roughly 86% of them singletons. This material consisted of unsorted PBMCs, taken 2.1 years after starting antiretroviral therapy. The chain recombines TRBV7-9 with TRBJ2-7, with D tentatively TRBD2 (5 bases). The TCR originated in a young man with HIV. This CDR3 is CASSELASSYEQYF. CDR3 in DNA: TGTGCCAGCTCAGAATTAGCGAGCTCCTACGAGCAGTACTTC.